Listed below are T cell receptor beta chains from one sample, sequenced in a study of T cell responses to AZD1222 COVID-19 vaccine. TCRdb keeps only in-frame clones here, not all; method: immunoSEQ multiplex PCR. The table has about 130,000 clones, 90% seen once. Sequencing was performed on peripheral blood, taken on day 0 of AZD1222 vaccination. The source is an adult in good health. CDR3s include the opening cysteine and the closing phenylalanine or tryptophan. A D gene is named only where the DNA matches it firmly. Not all rows give a size; the values are once, few, many and, for expanded clones, a class.

V	J	size	D	DNA	CDR3
TRBV6-2/TRBV6-3	TRBJ1-2	-	TRBD1	TGTGCCAGCAGTTACTCCGGGACAGGGCCGATCTATGGCTACACCTTC	CASSYSGTGPIYGYTF
TRBV12-3/TRBV12-4	TRBJ1-5	-	TRBD1	TGTGCCAGCAAGACAGGGATCAATCAGCCCCAGCATTTT	CASKTGINQPQHF
TRBV2	TRBJ1-3	-	-	TGTGCCAGCAGTCTAGGGGGCTCTGGAAACACCATATATTTT	CASSLGGSGNTIYF
TRBV28	TRBJ1-2	-	-	TGTGCCAGCAGTTCTGGGGCGGGTAATGGCTACACCTTC	CASSSGAGNGYTF
TRBV19	TRBJ2-3	-	-	TGTGCCAGTAGCAACACAGATACGCAGTATTTT	CASSNTDTQYF
TRBV30	TRBJ1-2	-	-	TGTGCCTGGAGTCCGCGAGGCACGGCTGGCTACACCTTC	CAWSPRGTAGYTF
TRBV30	TRBJ2-5	-	-	TGTGCCTGGAGTAGGCAGCAAGAGACCCAGTACTTC	CAWSRQQETQYF
TRBV6-4	TRBJ2-3	-	TRBD2	TGTGCCAGCAGTGACTCCGGGACTAGCGGGGGGGATACGCAGTATTTT	CASSDSGTSGGDTQYF
TRBV28	TRBJ2-1	once	-	TGTGCCAGCAGTTCTCGACTTACAGGAACTGAGCAGTTCTTC	CASSSRLTGTEQFF
TRBV5-6	TRBJ1-4	-	-	TGTGCCAGCAGCTTGGCTGGGCCCGCAACTAATGAAAAACTGTTTTTT	CASSLAGPATNEKLFF
TRBV19	TRBJ2-3	-	-	TGTGCCAGTAGTATACCTCGGACCGACTCGGTACAGTATTTT	CASSIPRTDSVQYF
TRBV18	TRBJ2-5	-	TRBD2	TGTGCCAGCTCGCCCCTCGGGGGAGGGACCGAGAAGACCCAGTACTTC	CASSPLGGGTEKTQYF
TRBV30	TRBJ1-1	-	TRBD1	TGTGCCTGGAGTGTACAGGGGGATTTAGCTTTCTTT	CAWSVQGDLAFF
TRBV6-2/TRBV6-3	TRBJ1-2	-	-	TGTGCCAGCAGCCGCCCTCGGGGGGCACACACCTTC	CASSRPRGAHTF
TRBV11-2	TRBJ1-1	-	-	TGTGCCAGCACCCCCCTGGCGGCAGCCATGAACACTGAAGCTTTCTTT	CASTPLAAAMNTEAFF
TRBV5-1	TRBJ1-4	-	-	TGCGCCAGCAGCTTGGCAGGGAAAAATGAAAAACTGTTTTTT	CASSLAGKNEKLFF
TRBV6-5	TRBJ2-1	-	TRBD1	TGTGCCAGCAGGGTCGGGACAGTCCCCTACAATGAGCAGTTCTTC	CASRVGTVPYNEQFF
TRBV27	TRBJ2-1	-	-	TGTGCCAGCAGTTTACCGGGCAATGAGCAGTTCTTC	CASSLPGNEQFF
TRBV19	TRBJ1-1	-	-	TGTGCCAGTAGCCATCGGGGGGATTTATTGAACACTGAAGCTTTCTTT	CASSHRGDLLNTEAFF
TRBV18	TRBJ1-4	-	-	TGTGCCAGCTCACTCCTGACAGGTTATAATGAAAAACTGTTTTTT	CASSLLTGYNEKLFF
TRBV15	TRBJ2-7	-	-	TGTGCCACCAGCAGAGGGGGGCTCTCCAACTACGAGCAGTACTTC	CATSRGGLSNYEQYF
TRBV7-9	TRBJ2-7	-	-	TGTGCCAGCAGCCCCGGGCAGACCTACGAGCAGTACTTC	CASSPGQTYEQYF
TRBV9	TRBJ1-1	-	-	TGTGCCAGCAGCGCAAGACAGGCGATGAACACTGAAGCTTTCTTT	CASSARQAMNTEAFF
TRBV28	TRBJ2-1	-	TRBD2	TGTGCCAGCAGTTTACCAGCGGGGGTAAACAATGAGCAGTTCTTC	CASSLPAGVNNEQFF
TRBV5-1	TRBJ2-1	-	-	TGCGCCAGCAGCTTGAGCGGCCAGGAGATCGATGAGCAGTTCTTC	CASSLSGQEIDEQFF
TRBV18	TRBJ2-3	-	-	TGTGCCAGCTCACCACTCTCGGCAGATACGCAGTATTTT	CASSPLSADTQYF
TRBV24-1	TRBJ2-3	-	-	TGTGCCACCAGTGATCTAAGGACAGTGGGTGGCACAGATACGCAGTATTTT	CATSDLRTVGGTDTQYF
TRBV7-2	TRBJ2-5	-	TRBD2	TGTGCCAGCAGCTTATGGCCTAGCGGCCCGCAAGAGACCCAGTACTTC	CASSLWPSGPQETQYF
TRBV2	TRBJ1-5	-	TRBD1	TGTGCCAGCAGTACGACACCGGGACAGCCCCGGCATTTT	CASSTTPGQPRHF
TRBV5-1	TRBJ1-2	-	-	TGCGCCAGCAGCTTGGAGGTGGGAGCTAACTATGGCTACACCTTC	CASSLEVGANYGYTF
TRBV7-6	TRBJ2-6	-	-	TGTGCCAGCAGCTTAGGGGCGGCAGGCGCCGGGGCCAACGTCCTGACTTTC	CASSLGAAGAGANVLTF
TRBV18	TRBJ1-6	-	-	TGTGCCAGCTCGCACGGGCCGGCAGTTAATTCACCCCTCCACTTT	CASSHGPAVNSPLHF
TRBV6-5	TRBJ1-4	-	-	TGTGCCAGCACGAGCCAGGAAGGAAAACTGTTTTTT	CASTSQEGKLFF
TRBV20-1	TRBJ1-1	-	-	TGCAGTGCTAGAGAGGGGGGAGCTTTCTTT	CSAREGGAFF
TRBV28	TRBJ1-4	-	-	TGTGCCAGCACGCATGGGGTATTTGAAAAACTGTTTTTT	CASTHGVFEKLFF
TRBV7-9	TRBJ1-1	-	-	TGTGCCAGCAGCTTACCACTGAGGGAAACTGAAGCTTTCTTT	CASSLPLRETEAFF
TRBV18	TRBJ1-2	-	-	TGTGCCAGCTCACAGCGGACCTGGGAGGATGGCTACACCTTC	CASSQRTWEDGYTF
TRBV20-1	TRBJ1-2	-	-	TGCAGTGCCGGGGGTAATGGCTACACCTTC	CSAGGNGYTF
TRBV6-2/TRBV6-3	TRBJ1-4	once	TRBD1	TGTGCCAGCAGTTTATGGACAGGACATAATGAAAAACTGTTTTTT	CASSLWTGHNEKLFF
TRBV12-2	TRBJ2-7	once	-	TGTGCAAGTCGCTTCCTAGCGGGGGAGGGCTACGAGCAGTACTTC	CASRFLAGEGYEQYF
TRBV18	TRBJ1-6	-	-	TGTGCCAGCTCACCAAATGGATTCGGTTCACCCCTCCACTTT	CASSPNGFGSPLHF
TRBV12-3/TRBV12-4	TRBJ2-3	-	TRBD1	TGTGCGACAGGGTTAGATACGCAGTATTTT	CATGLDTQYF
TRBV3-1/TRBV3-2	TRBJ1-1	-	-	TGTGCCAGCAGCCAAGATAAGCGGCCCCTGAACACTGAAGCTTTCTTT	CASSQDKRPLNTEAFF
TRBV19	TRBJ1-6	-	-	TGTGCCAGTAAGGACTCCATTGGGTCACCCCTCCACTTT	CASKDSIGSPLHF
TRBV19	TRBJ2-7	-	-	TGTGCCAGTAGTATAGCGGCTCACTCCTACGAGCAGTACTTC	CASSIAAHSYEQYF
TRBV9	TRBJ2-1	-	-	TGTGCCAGCAGCGTATATCAGGCGTCAAGGGACGACAATGAGCAGTTCTTC	CASSVYQASRDDNEQFF